This T cell receptor (beta chain) was captured by sequencing in a study of T-cell reconstitution after alpha-beta-depleted transplantation in children. Comment on this clonotype: Its specificity is not known.

This CDR3 is built from 15 residues. Trimming cost V 4 bases and J 3 bases, with 13 bases left between them. The germline V gene encodes CDR1 SGHRS and CDR2 YFSETQ. Construction of the TCRbeta library involved unique molecular identifiers. TCRdb processed the PCR reads anew with MiXCR; each CDR3 protein has one entry. Of 300,000 to 400,000 distinct CDR3 sequences in the sample, around 15% were seen once. General study findings and limits: Expanded graft clones, several hundred of them, were reportedly the source of alpha-beta T cells about two months after transplant. Newly produced T cells mostly accounted for T-cell counts and diversity one year post-transplant.

The starting material was PBMCs, mostly from graft donor cells, obtained 360 days after TCRalphabeta/CD19-depleted stem cell transplant. This TCR was recovered from a male patient aged 2 to 10 who had a stem cell transplant for acute lymphoblastic leukemia, so the T cells may come from the graft donor. The V gene is TRBV5-1, the J gene TRBJ1-4, with D perhaps matching TRBD1 (5 bases). The CDR3 is CASSDQGGPNEKLFF. The CDR3 DNA follows: TGCGCCAGCAGCGACCAGGGAGGGCCTAATGAAAAACTGTTTTTT.